Listed here are 28 T cell receptor beta chains from one sample, sequenced in a study of blood T cell repertoires in COVID-19. Some clones are missing from TCRdb's copy, which holds only in-frame ones; the method was immunoSEQ multiplex PCR. In the table there are 350,000 to 550,000 clones, around 89% of which are singletons. The sample comprised peripheral blood. All receptors come from a woman under 40 with acute or convalescent COVID-19.

The chain couples TRBV19 to TRBJ2-6; D may be TRBD1 (5 bases). V gave up 4 bases and J gave up 4 bases, with 11 bases separating them. CDR3 length: 15 residues. From germline, CDR1 is LNHDA and CDR2 SQIVND (reference sequence). The CDR3 is CASSKEGVGANVLTF. CDR3 DNA: TGTGCCAGTAGTAAGGAAGGGGTCGGGGCCAACGTCCTGACTTTC.

The genes are TRBV3-1 (or the pseudogene TRBV3-2) and TRBJ1-2; 7 positions agree with TRBD1. This CDR3 contains 16 residues. In germline, CDR1 is LGHDT, CDR2 YNNKEL (reference sequence). The J segment lost 4 bases and the V segment lost 0 bases, leaving 8 bases of the junction unmatched. The CDR3 loop is CASSQEQGPPIYGYTF. The CDR3 DNA sequence: TGTGCCAGCAGCCAAGAACAGGGGCCCCCTATCTATGGCTACACCTTC.

The V and J genes are TRBV29-1 and TRBJ1-1, with 9 bases identical to TRBD1. CDR3 length: 14 residues. Germline lookup yields CDR1 SQVTM and CDR2 ANQGSEA. The ends lost 7 bases at V and 0 bases at J; junction bases unmatched: 6. The CDR3 DNA reads as TGCAGCGGTGACAGGGGGACTTTGAACACTGAAGCTTTCTTT. It is translated as CSGDRGTLNTEAFF.

This chain links TRBV15 with TRBJ1-6; TRBD1 matches at 8 bases. CDR1 is LNHNV, CDR2 YYDKDF, per germline (reference sequence). This CDR3 spans 15 amino acids. The V segment lost 3 bases and the J segment 5 bases; nucleotides outside the gene matches: 3. CDR3 bases: TGTGCCACCAGCAGCATGGACAGGGATAATTCACCCCTCCACTTT. This gives the protein CATSSMDRDNSPLHF.

As regards this clone: The sample carries other DNA sequences with the same CDR3. This chain links TRBV4-1 with TRBJ2-7; 9 bases align to TRBD2. The CDR3 runs 15 residues. Germline assignment: CDR1 MGHRA and CDR2 YSYEKL. J was trimmed by 3 bases and V by 2 bases; bases with no gene match: 5. The CDR3 DNA is TGCGCCAGCAGCCAATCGCGGGGGGGTAGCTACGAGCAGTACTTC. Protein: CASSQSRGGSYEQYF.

The chain recombines TRBV5-6 with TRBJ1-1; D call uncertain. V gave up 1 base and J gave up 0 bases, with 4 bases separating them. This CDR3 is built from 13 residues. The germline gives CDR1 SGHDT, CDR2 YYEEEE. CDR3 sequence: CASSLYLNTEAFF. CDR3 in DNA: TGTGCCAGCAGCTTGTATCTGAACACTGAAGCTTTCTTT.

V gene TRBV4-2 combines with J gene TRBJ2-7; D not resolved. Looked up from germline, CDR1 is LGHNA and CDR2 is YNFKEQ. There are 15 residues in the CDR3. V lost 0 bases and J 3 bases, leaving 12 bases between the germline ends. CDR3 in DNA: TGTGCCAGCAGCCAAGATCACAACTACCTCTACGAGCAGTACTTC. Its translation is CASSQDHNYLYEQYF.

The genes are TRBV29-1 and TRBJ2-2; tentatively, D is TRBD1 (5 bases). The germline V and J ends were trimmed by 7 bases and 4 bases, with 7 bases remaining between them. Per germline, CDR1 SQVTM and CDR2 ANQGSEA. The CDR3 is 11 amino acids. DNA of the CDR3: TGCAGCGCTAGGGGCACCGGGGAGCTGTTTTTT. This codes for CSARGTGELFF.

This chain uses TRBV28 with TRBJ1-3, with TRBD1 matching 8 bases. The V segment lost 2 bases and the J segment 3 bases; nucleotides outside the gene matches: 3. Per the germline V gene, CDR1 is MDHEN and CDR2 is SYDVKM. The CDR3 extends over 15 amino acids. The CDR3 DNA is TGTGCCAGCAGTTTACAGGGGGCGGGTGGAAACACCATATATTTT. This gives the protein CASSLQGAGGNTIYF.

As for this clone: One end of the junction varies from germline; a read error may be responsible. Written as DNA, the CDR3 is TGTGCCGGCAGTCCCCAAGGGGTGGGCCTCGTGGCGGCCTACGAGCAGTACTTC. Translation: CAGSPQGVGLVAAYEQYF. The chain carries TRBV6-6 and TRBJ2-7; D possibly corresponds to TRBD1 (5 bases). Per the germline V gene, CDR1 is MNHNY and CDR2 is SVGAGI (reference sequence). CDR3 length: 18 residues.

CDR3 loop: CASRGSQGVADTQYF. The CDR3 DNA sequence: TGTGCCAGCAGGGGAAGCCAGGGTGTGGCAGATACGCAGTATTTT. V and J are TRBV2 and TRBJ2-3, with D possibly TRBD1 on 5 matching bases. The V end was cut by 6 bases, the J end by 4 bases, with 17 bases between. The germline CDR1 and CDR2 sequences are SNHLY and FYNNEI. The CDR3 has 15 residues.

The chain is built from TRBV12-3 or TRBV12-4 and TRBJ2-2; weak D call: TRBD2 (5 bases). The CDR3 is made up of 13 amino acids. The germline V and J ends were trimmed by 7 bases and 5 bases, with 11 bases remaining between them. The DNA for the CDR3 is TGTGCCAGCACCTTCGGGGTAACCGGGGAGCTGTTTTTT. This translates into CASTFGVTGELFF.

This clone was seen a single time. CDR3: CASSRTPNTGELFF. CDR3 nucleotides: TGTGCCAGCAGTAGGACACCCAACACCGGGGAGCTGTTTTTT. This chain uses TRBV2 with TRBJ2-2; a weak D match, TRBD1 (5 bases). Per the germline V gene, CDR1 is SNHLY and CDR2 is FYNNEI. Trimming took off 5 bases at V and 2 bases at J, with 9 bases between the two ends. The CDR3 contains 14 residues.

The chain recombines TRBV3-1 (or the pseudogene TRBV3-2) with TRBJ2-1; D remains ambiguous. The CDR3 runs 14 residues. The V gene's germline CDR1 is LGHDT and CDR2 YNNKEL (reference sequence). Trimming took off 0 bases at V and 4 bases at J, with 7 bases between the two ends. CDR3 residues: CASSQDAAYNEQFF. The CDR3 DNA reads TGTGCCAGCAGCCAAGATGCGGCTTACAATGAGCAGTTCTTC.

The chain carries TRBV6-1 and TRBJ1-5, with D possibly matching TRBD1 (6 bases). CDR1 MNHNS and CDR2 SASEGT come from the germline V gene. V was clipped by 0 bases and J by 5 bases, with 11 bases between them. The CDR3 extends over 15 amino acids. The CDR3 spells CASSEAGGGDQPQHF. The CDR3, as DNA: TGTGCCAGCAGTGAAGCGGGGGGGGGCGATCAGCCCCAGCATTTT.

In its sample, this clone was seen a few times. The chain is built from TRBV18 and TRBJ2-7; TRBD2 agrees at 7 bases. CDR3 length: 15 amino acids. Germline CDR1 is KGHSH and CDR2 is LQKENI. The junction had 5 bases not matched to a gene; V was cut back by 2 bases and J by 1 base. The CDR3 loop is CASSPTSGASYEQYF. DNA of the CDR3: TGTGCCAGCTCACCAACCAGCGGGGCGTCCTACGAGCAGTACTTC.

V gene TRBV5-4 combines with J gene TRBJ1-3; 7 nucleotides line up with TRBD1. The germline V gene encodes CDR1 SGHNT and CDR2 YYREEE (reference sequence). The CDR3 extends over 14 amino acids. The V and J ends lost 4 bases and 8 bases, in that order; junction bases with no gene match: 9. In DNA, the CDR3 is TGTGCCAGCAGCCTGGACAGGACGGTGGACACCATATATTTT. Translating gives CASSLDRTVDTIYF.

This clone was counted between two and nine times. The chain employs TRBV6-2 or TRBV6-3 and TRBJ1-5; perhaps TRBD1 as D (5 bases). Germline V gene data show CDR1 as MNHEY and CDR2 as SVGEGT. CDR3 length: 16 residues. Trimming stripped 2 bases from V and 6 bases from J, with 17 bases between. CDR3 loop: CASSYGRTGSGQPQHF. The CDR3 nucleotides read TGTGCCAGCAGTTACGGTCGAACAGGATCGGGTCAGCCCCAGCATTTT.

The chain links TRBV12-3 or TRBV12-4 to TRBJ1-1; D is ambiguous. The CDR3 consists of 13 residues. The germline V and J ends were trimmed by 3 bases and 1 base, with 6 bases remaining between them. CDR3 residues: CASSFTANTEAFF. The CDR3 DNA reads as TGTGCCAGCAGTTTTACAGCGAACACTGAAGCTTTCTTT.

The rearrangement joins TRBV6-5 to TRBJ2-1, with 9 bases lining up with TRBD2. In germline, CDR1 is MNHEY, CDR2 SVGAGI. V dropped 0 bases and J dropped 6; count of bases not matched to a gene: 6. CDR3 length: 16 amino acids. The CDR3 loop reads CASSYSGGGAANEQFF. The CDR3 nucleotides read TGTGCCAGCAGTTACTCAGGCGGGGGGGCCGCCAATGAGCAGTTCTTC.

A single count supports this clone. The chain uses TRBV2 and TRBJ2-1; possible D gene TRBD2, 6 bases. The CDR3 is made up of 14 amino acids. Trimming left V 3 bases short and J 6 bases short, with 12 bases between. Germline lookup yields CDR1 SNHLY and CDR2 FYNNEI. CDR3 loop: CASSDPGRTNEQFF. The CDR3 DNA reads as TGTGCCAGCAGTGATCCAGGGAGGACCAATGAGCAGTTCTTC.

This sequence joins TRBV4-1 and TRBJ2-7; perhaps TRBD2 as D (6 bases). CDR3 length equals 15 residues. The germline V gene encodes CDR1 MGHRA and CDR2 YSYEKL. The V end was cut by 1 base, the J end by 0 bases, with 10 bases between. The DNA of the CDR3 is TGCGCCAGCAGCCAAGTCCGGGACTCCTCCTACGAGCAGTACTTC. Its protein is CASSQVRDSSYEQYF.

The CDR3 sequence: CASSESTGNTGELFF. CDR3 in DNA: TGTGCCAGCAGCGAGTCGACAGGGAACACCGGGGAGCTGTTTTTT. This chain uses TRBV9 with TRBJ2-2; TRBD1 might be the D (6 bases). The CDR3 runs 15 residues. V dropped 3 bases and J dropped 1 base, with 10 bases sitting between them. CDR1 and CDR2 (germline): SGDLS, YYNGEE.

The V call is TRBV2, the J call TRBJ2-2; TRBD2 matches at 7 bases. CDR1 and CDR2 (germline): SNHLY, FYNNEI. The CDR3 has 15 amino acids. V shed 4 bases, J shed 6 bases, and the junction held 8 bases outside the gene matches. CDR3 sequence: CASSGTSLVSGELFF. CDR3 coding DNA: TGTGCCAGCAGTGGGACTAGTCTCGTCTCCGGGGAGCTGTTTTTT.

The chain has TRBV3-1 (or the pseudogene TRBV3-2) and TRBJ2-5; the D is unclear. CDR3 length equals 13 residues. Germline lookup yields CDR1 LGHDT and CDR2 YNNKEL (reference sequence). With 3 bases removed from V and 5 bases from J, the gap between germline ends came to 10 bases. CDR3 in amino acids: CASSQYSTETQYF. CDR3 in DNA: TGTGCCAGCAGCCAGTACAGTACGGAGACCCAGTACTTC.

This clone has only one observation. This chain uses TRBV28 with TRBJ2-7; D call uncertain. CDR1 MDHEN and CDR2 SYDVKM come from the germline V gene. The CDR3 has 14 residues. Between the trimmed V and J ends, which lost 6 bases and 2 bases, there was a span of 14 bases. The CDR3 protein is CASSRGYVAYEQYF. CDR3 DNA sequence: TGTGCCAGCAGCCGCGGATATGTAGCCTACGAGCAGTACTTC.

The chain combines TRBV7-6 with TRBJ1-6; D is unresolved. With 5 bases removed from V and 0 bases from J, the gap between germline ends came to 8 bases. The CDR3 is made up of 15 amino acids. CDR1 and CDR2 (germline): SGHVS, FNYEAQ. The chain's CDR3 is CASSTRSSYNSPLHF. CDR3 bases: TGTGCCAGCAGCACCCGTAGCTCCTATAATTCACCCCTCCACTTT.

The chain employs TRBV9 and TRBJ2-2; TRBD1 matches 7 bases. Per germline, CDR1 SGDLS and CDR2 YYNGEE. CDR3 length: 15 residues. V dropped 2 bases and J dropped 8; count of bases not matched to a gene: 9. In DNA, the CDR3 is TGTGCCAGCAGCGTCTCCGGGACAGTTGCGGGGGAGCTGTTTTTT. As protein: CASSVSGTVAGELFF.